The 17 T cell receptor beta chains reported below all come from one sample, sequenced in a study of TIL therapy for anti-PD-1-resistant metastatic lung cancer. The time point was: pre-treatment sample, taken before nivolumab and TIL therapy. The libraries were made with immunoSEQ v3. The repertoire was sequenced with immunoSEQ multiplex PCR; TCRdb's copy has only in-frame clones and lacks some. The sample records about 60,000 clones, roughly two thirds being singletons. The sequencing used blood, collected at baseline. Source of these receptors: a person between 25 and 80 years old with non-small cell lung cancer.

The chain couples TRBV11-2 to TRBJ1-1; 7 bases match TRBD1. The CDR3 has 17 amino acids. V gave up 5 bases and J gave up 1 base; unmatched junction bases: 13. Per germline, CDR1 SGHAT and CDR2 FQNNGV. DNA for the CDR3: TGTGCCAGCAGCCCGATCGAGGGGGCTGGTAGGAACACTGAAGCTTTCTTT. Protein product: CASSPIEGAGRNTEAFF.

This clone appeared a few times. CDR3 sequence (DNA): TGTGCCAGCGGACAGGAGAACTATGGCTACACCTTC. It codes for CASGQENYGYTF. The rearrangement links TRBV28 to TRBJ1-2, with 7 nucleotides matching TRBD1. The CDR3 sequence is 12 residues long. Germline V lookup: CDR1 MDHEN, CDR2 SYDVKM. V trimming: 8 bases; J trimming: 2 bases; junction bases outside the gene matches: 2.

This chain links TRBV18 with TRBJ1-5; D call uncertain. Germline values: CDR1 KGHSH, CDR2 LQKENI. The length of the CDR3 is 13 residues. V was pared by 2 bases and J by 5 bases, with 7 bases between. This CDR3 reads CASSPSGDQPQHF. The CDR3 DNA reads as TGTGCCAGCTCACCATCCGGGGATCAGCCCCAGCATTTT.

The chain uses TRBV11-3 and TRBJ2-3; TRBD2 matches 9 bases. Germline values: CDR1 SGHNT, CDR2 YENEEA. The CDR3 is 16 residues long. Trimming at V came to 5 bases and at J to 0 bases, leaving 6 bases not matched to a gene. In DNA, the CDR3 is TGTGCCAGCAGCAAGGGACTAGCAGCCAGCACAGATACGCAGTATTTT. Translating it yields CASSKGLAASTDTQYF.

The chain carries TRBV6-1 and TRBJ2-1; maybe TRBD2 (5 bases). Germline CDR1 and CDR2: MNHNS and SASEGT. The CDR3 loop spans 14 amino acids. Between the trimmed V and J ends, which lost 1 base and 8 bases, there was a span of 12 bases. The DNA of the CDR3 is TGTGCCAGCAGTGAAGGGCCGTGGGGAGATGAGCAGTTCTTC. Encoded protein: CASSEGPWGDEQFF.

In its sample, this clone was seen a few times. The genes are TRBV27 and TRBJ2-7; 9 bases are a match to TRBD2. CDR1 and CDR2 (germline): MNHEY, SMNVEV (reference sequence). Trimming cost V 6 bases and J 3 bases; bases outside gene matches: 12. The CDR3 is 16 residues long. CDR3 in DNA: TGTGCCAGCAGCCACCAAATAGCGGGGGAAAACTACGAGCAGTACTTC. Residues: CASSHQIAGENYEQYF.

This clone was counted a single time. The chain recombines TRBV6-5 with TRBJ2-1; TRBD2 aligns across 8 bases. The V gene's germline CDR1 is MNHEY and CDR2 SVGAGI. V shed 1 base, J shed 8 bases, and the junction held 4 bases outside the gene matches. The CDR3 length is 14 residues. The CDR3 spells CASSYFSGGHEQFF. The DNA for the CDR3 is TGTGCCAGCAGTTACTTCTCGGGGGGGCATGAGCAGTTCTTC.

The chain joins TRBV12-5 to TRBJ2-6, with 7 bases lining up with TRBD2. CDR3 length: 19 residues. After removal of 2 bases from V and 0 bases from J, the junction contained 10 bases not matched to a gene. The germline CDR1 and CDR2 sequences are LGHNT and FRNRAP. The CDR3 sequence is CASGLMRETRDSGANVLTF. CDR3 nucleotides: TGTGCTAGTGGTTTGATGCGGGAGACGAGGGACTCTGGGGCCAACGTCCTGACTTTC.

This sequence joins TRBV27 and TRBJ2-5; the match to TRBD2 covers 13 bases. V gave up 6 bases and J gave up 5 bases; unmatched junction bases: 6. Germline CDR1 MNHEY, CDR2 SMNVEV (reference sequence). This CDR3 is built from 15 residues. The CDR3 region has the DNA TGTGCCAGCAGCTCGGGACTAGCGGGGTCGGAGACCCAGTACTTC. Its protein product is CASSSGLAGSETQYF.

This clone has just a few counts. The chain uses TRBV2 and TRBJ1-5; D unresolved. The CDR3 extends over 12 amino acids. Trimming pared 5 bases from V and 8 bases from J, leaving 10 bases between. The germline V gene encodes CDR1 SNHLY and CDR2 FYNNEI. CDR3 in DNA: TGTGCCAGCAGTTCTTTGTCAGAGCCCCAGCATTTT. Translating gives CASSSLSEPQHF. Based on the CDR3 plus reference TRBV2 and TRBJ1-5, the full variable domain is EPEVTQTPSHQVTQMGQEVILRCVPISNHLYFYWYRQILGQKVEFLVSFYNNEISEKSEIFDDQFSVERPDGSNFTLKIRSTKLEDSAMYFCASSSLSEPQHFGDGTRLSIL.

This clone was counted a few times. The rearrangement uses TRBV2 and TRBJ2-1; 9 nucleotides align to TRBD1. V gave up 10 bases and J gave up 8 bases; unmatched junction bases: 9. The V gene's germline CDR1 is SNHLY and CDR2 FYNNEI. This CDR3 is 13 amino acids long. CDR3 sequence: CAIRGTGRYEQFF. The CDR3 nucleotides read TGTGCCATCCGGGGGACAGGGCGCTATGAGCAGTTCTTC.

The genes are TRBV6-1 and TRBJ2-3; D perhaps matches TRBD2 (5 bases). CDR1 is MNHNS and CDR2 is SASEGT in the germline V gene. This CDR3 comprises 14 residues. V lost 4 bases and J lost 2, with 10 bases in between. The CDR3 here is CASSVGIATDTQYF. In nucleotides, the CDR3 is TGTGCCAGCAGTGTCGGGATAGCCACAGATACGCAGTATTTT.

In its sample, this clone was seen once. V gene TRBV11-3 combines with J gene TRBJ1-2; TRBD1 aligns across 9 bases. Trimming at V came to 0 bases and at J to 6 bases, leaving 5 bases not matched to a gene. This CDR3 comprises 15 residues. The germline V gene encodes CDR1 SGHNT and CDR2 YENEEA. CDR3 protein: CASSLDSTGGDGYTF. The CDR3, as DNA: TGTGCCAGCAGCTTAGATTCGACAGGGGGAGATGGCTACACCTTC.

Only a few counts were recorded for this clone. The chain links TRBV7-9 to TRBJ1-2; TRBD1 aligns across 7 bases. V lost 5 bases, J lost 0 bases, and 12 bases stayed unmatched. There are 17 residues in the CDR3. CDR1 is SEHNR, CDR2 FQNEAQ, per germline (reference sequence). The CDR3 loop is CASSRRTGGGANYGYTF. Written as DNA, the CDR3 is TGTGCCAGCAGCCGCAGGACAGGTGGCGGGGCTAACTATGGCTACACCTTC.

The genes are TRBV16 and TRBJ2-1, with D maybe TRBD2 (6 bases). CDR1 is KGHSY, CDR2 FQNENV, per germline. CDR3 length: 16 residues. Trimming removed 5 bases at V and 0 bases at J, with 14 bases between. The CDR3 nucleotides are TGTGCCAGCAGCAGGAAGGGACTCAGCTCCTACAATGAGCAGTTCTTC. Residues: CASSRKGLSSYNEQFF.

A word on this clone: Its ends do not fully match the called genes, so a read error is possible. V usage is TRBV7-7 and J usage is TRBJ1-2; no reliable D call. Germline V CDR1 and CDR2: SSHAT, FNYEAQ (reference sequence). The length of the CDR3 is 14 residues. The CDR3 spells CASSFPTEIYGYTF. As DNA, the CDR3 is TGTGCTAGCAGCTTTCCCACGGAAATCTACGGCTACACCTTC.

This chain uses TRBV29-1 with TRBJ1-1, with unresolved D. CDR1 and CDR2 from the germline V gene are SQVTM and ANQGSEA. V was shortened by 6 bases and J by 1 base, with 9 bases between the two germline ends. This CDR3 contains 12 residues. CDR3 sequence (DNA): TGCAGCGTATCGGGTTGGAACACTGAAGCTTTCTTT. Its translation: CSVSGWNTEAFF. Combining the CDR3 with reference TRBV29-1 and TRBJ1-1 gives the whole variable domain SAVISQKPSRDICQRGTSLTIQCQVDSQVTMMFWYRQQPGQSLTLIATANQGSEATYESGFVIDKFPISRPNLTFSTLTVSNMSPEDSSIYLCSVSGWNTEAFFGQGTRLTVV.